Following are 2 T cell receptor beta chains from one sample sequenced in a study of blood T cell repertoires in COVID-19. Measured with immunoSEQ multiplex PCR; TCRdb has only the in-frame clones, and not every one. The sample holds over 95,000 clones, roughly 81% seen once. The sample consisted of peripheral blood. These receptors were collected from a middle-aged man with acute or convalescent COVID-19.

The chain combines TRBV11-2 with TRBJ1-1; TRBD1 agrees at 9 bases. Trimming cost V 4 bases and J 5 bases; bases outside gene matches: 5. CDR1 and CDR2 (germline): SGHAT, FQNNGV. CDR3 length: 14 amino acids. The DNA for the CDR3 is TGTGCCAGCAGCTCACAGGGGGCCGCAACTGAAGCTTTCTTT. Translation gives CASSSQGAATEAFF. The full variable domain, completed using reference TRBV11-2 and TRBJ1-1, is EAGVAQSPRYKIIEKRQSVAFWCNPISGHATLYWYQQILGQGPKLLIQFQNNGVVDDSQLPKDRFSAERLKGVDSTLKIQPAKLEDSAVYLCASSSQGAATEAFFGQGTRLTVV.

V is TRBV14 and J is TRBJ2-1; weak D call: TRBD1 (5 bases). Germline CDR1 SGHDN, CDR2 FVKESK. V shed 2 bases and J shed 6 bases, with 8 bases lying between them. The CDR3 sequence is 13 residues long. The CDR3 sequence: CASSQQGRNEQFF. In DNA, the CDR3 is TGTGCCAGCAGCCAACAGGGCCGCAATGAGCAGTTCTTC.